What follows are 23 T cell receptor beta chains derived from one specimen sequenced in a study of blood T cell repertoires in COVID-19. The table came from immunoSEQ multiplex PCR; TCRdb's copy has only in-frame clones and leaves some out. The table lists about 310,000 clones, about 85% of them singletons. The sequenced sample consisted of PBMCs or T cells enriched from blood (not recorded which). Receptors originate from a woman in her twenties or thirties who had been exposed to COVID-19.

This clone was observed a few times. The chain carries TRBV4-3 and TRBJ1-4, with 11 bases matching TRBD1. The CDR3 consists of 16 residues. Germline trimming cut 4 bases from V and 8 bases from J; bases unmatched to any gene: 9. The germline V gene encodes CDR1 LGHNA and CDR2 YSLEER. The CDR3 sequence is CASSPNAGQGGEKLFF. The CDR3, as DNA: TGCGCCAGCAGCCCAAATGCGGGACAGGGGGGGGAAAAACTGTTTTTT.

Note on this clone: This specimen includes other DNA sequences encoding the same CDR3. The chain has TRBV28 and TRBJ1-6; 8 bases fit TRBD1. The CDR3 is 16 amino acids. Germline V gene lookup returns CDR1 MDHEN and CDR2 SYDVKM. J was trimmed by 7 bases and V by 4 bases; bases with no gene match: 9. The DNA for the CDR3 is TGTGCCAGCAGTTCACCCGGACAGGGACTAAATTCACCCCTCCACTTT. Its translation is CASSSPGQGLNSPLHF.

The chain uses TRBV28 and TRBJ2-7; tentatively, D is TRBD2 (6 bases). In germline, CDR1 is MDHEN, CDR2 SYDVKM. Trimming shortened V by 6 bases and J by 3 bases, and 12 bases separated the two germline ends. The CDR3 extends over 13 amino acids. The CDR3 coding sequence is TGTGCCAGCAGGCTAGCGACGGTCTACGAGCAGTACTTC. It specifies CASRLATVYEQYF.

V is TRBV7-2 and J is TRBJ2-7; a possible D gene is TRBD2 (6 bases). V was shortened by 6 bases and J by 6 bases, with 15 bases between the two germline ends. The CDR3 extends over 13 amino acids. Per the germline V gene, CDR1 is SGHTA and CDR2 is FQGNSA. The CDR3 protein is CASSTPNSGEQYF. As DNA, the CDR3 is TGTGCCAGCAGTACCCCGAATAGCGGCGAGCAGTACTTC. Drawing the rest from reference TRBV7-2 and TRBJ2-7, the complete variable domain is GAGVSQSPSNKVTEKGKDVELRCDPISGHTALYWYRQSLGQGLEFLIYFQGNSAPDKSGLPSDRFSAERTGGSVSTLTIQRTQQEDSAVYLCASSTPNSGEQYFGPGTRLTVT.

The rearrangement joins TRBV3-1 (or the pseudogene TRBV3-2) to TRBJ2-7, with 10 bases matching TRBD1. This CDR3 has 15 residues. The V gene end was trimmed by 2 bases and the J gene end by 0 bases; junction bases not matched to a gene: 1. CDR1 is LGHDT and CDR2 is YNNKEL in the germline V gene (reference sequence). The CDR3 DNA follows: TGTGCCAGCAGCCAATGGACAGGGGGCTCCTACGAGCAGTACTTC. Amino acids: CASSQWTGGSYEQYF.

V gene TRBV19 combines with J gene TRBJ1-1; 7 nucleotides line up with TRBD1. This CDR3 has 15 residues. Germline loops: CDR1 LNHDA, CDR2 SQIVND (reference sequence). Unmatched junction bases numbered 12, after V lost 7 bases and J lost 4 bases. The chain's CDR3 is CASNTGGGAGTEAFF. CDR3 DNA sequence: TGTGCCAGTAATACGGGAGGGGGCGCGGGCACTGAAGCTTTCTTT.

This clone was recorded once. The rearrangement joins TRBV5-6 to TRBJ2-7, with D unclear. The germline CDR1 and CDR2 sequences are SGHDT and YYEEEE. This CDR3 region has 15 residues. Trimming cost V 0 bases and J 0 bases, with 10 bases left between them. The CDR3 spells CASSLGLLSSYEQYF. DNA of the CDR3: TGTGCCAGCAGCTTGGGACTTTTAAGCTCCTACGAGCAGTACTTC.

J is TRBJ2-7 and V is TRBV6-2 or TRBV6-3; 7 positions match TRBD1. The CDR3 has 15 amino acids. J gave up 2 bases and V 7 bases, and 11 bases lay outside the gene matches. Per germline, CDR1 MNHEY and CDR2 SVGEGT. CDR3 bases: TGTGCCAGCACCCCCGACAGACAGGGACCCTACGAGCAGTACTTC. Amino acid sequence: CASTPDRQGPYEQYF.

The chain has TRBV7-9 and TRBJ2-3, with TRBD1 as a possible D gene (6 bases). Trimming removed 3 bases at V and 3 bases at J, with 13 bases between. Germline V CDR1 and CDR2: SEHNR, FQNEAQ (reference sequence). The CDR3 is made up of 15 amino acids. CDR3 nucleotide sequence: TGTGCCAGCAGCTTGAACCCGGGACAAACAGATACGCAGTATTTT. Translation: CASSLNPGQTDTQYF. The full variable domain, in which reference TRBV7-9 and TRBJ2-3 provide the parts outside the CDR3, is DTGVSQNPRHKITKRGQNVTFRCDPISEHNRLYWYRQTLGQGPEFLTYFQNEAQLEKSRLLSDRFSAERPKGSFSTLEIQRTEQGDSAMYLCASSLNPGQTDTQYFGPGTRLTVL.

In regard to this clone: The sample carries other DNA sequences with the same CDR3. The CDR3 protein is CASSSQGASGNTIYF. DNA of the CDR3: TGTGCCAGCAGCTCACAGGGGGCTTCTGGAAACACCATATATTTT. This chain joins TRBV5-4 and TRBJ1-3; 9 bases are shared with TRBD1. V shed 3 bases and J 1 base; nucleotides not matched to a gene: 2. Germline V gene data show CDR1 as SGHNT and CDR2 as YYREEE (reference sequence). The CDR3 has 15 residues.

The chain recombines TRBV28 with TRBJ2-1; possible D gene TRBD2, 5 bases. Germline V lookup: CDR1 MDHEN, CDR2 SYDVKM. The CDR3 contains 15 residues. V was shortened by 4 bases and J by 0 bases, with 10 bases between the two germline ends. The CDR3 coding sequence is TGTGCCAGCAGTTACCGGGGTCTCTCCTACAATGAGCAGTTCTTC. It is translated as CASSYRGLSYNEQFF. Full variable domain (missing parts from reference TRBV28 and TRBJ2-1): DVKVTQSSRYLVKRTGEKVFLECVQDMDHENMFWYRQDPGLGLRLIYFSYDVKMKEKGDIPEGYSVSREKKERFSLILESASTNQTSMYLCASSYRGLSYNEQFFGPGTRLTVL.

The chain uses TRBV30 and TRBJ2-1; 8 bases are a match to TRBD1. Germline CDR1 is GTSNPN and CDR2 is SVGIG (reference sequence). The CDR3 extends over 13 amino acids. With V trimmed by 0 bases and J by 5 bases, 0 bases remained unmatched. The CDR3 reads CAWSVQGDNEQFF. The DNA of the CDR3 is TGTGCCTGGAGTGTACAGGGGGACAATGAGCAGTTCTTC.

The chain links TRBV28 to TRBJ2-6, with D possibly matching TRBD2 (6 bases). CDR1 MDHEN and CDR2 SYDVKM come from the germline V gene. V lost 8 bases and J lost 1, with 9 bases in between. The CDR3 covers 14 residues. The CDR3 coding sequence is TGTGCCAGCGGGGAGGAATCTGGGGCCAACGTCCTGACTTTC. The encoded protein is CASGEESGANVLTF.

The J gene is TRBJ1-3, the V gene TRBV5-1; D gene unclear. This CDR3 comprises 15 residues. V was shortened by 0 bases and J by 0 bases, with 7 bases between the two germline ends. The V gene's germline CDR1 is SGHRS and CDR2 YFSETQ. The CDR3 coding sequence is TGCGCCAGCAGCTTGGGGCCCAGCTCTGGAAACACCATATATTTT. This translates into CASSLGPSSGNTIYF.

The rearrangement joins TRBV3-1 (or the pseudogene TRBV3-2) to TRBJ2-7; TRBD2 is a possible D gene (6 bases). CDR1 and CDR2 from the germline V gene are LGHDT and YNNKEL (reference sequence). CDR3 length: 15 residues. V was cut by 1 base and J by 5 bases, with 15 bases left in between. As DNA, the CDR3 is TGTGCCAGCAGCCAAGTTGGTGTGGGGGGACACGAGCAGTACTTC. Translating gives CASSQVGVGGHEQYF.

The chain carries TRBV24-1 and TRBJ1-1; tentatively, D is TRBD1 (6 bases). Trimming removed 4 bases from V and 2 bases from J, with 13 bases in between. Germline loops: CDR1 KGHDR, CDR2 SFDVKD. The CDR3 has 15 amino acids. In nucleotides, the CDR3 is TGTGCCACCAGTGAGACTAACAGGGTTAACACTGAAGCTTTCTTT. Encoded protein: CATSETNRVNTEAFF.

The genes are TRBV7-9 and TRBJ1-6, with D perhaps TRBD1 (5 bases). Germline CDR1 reads SEHNR; CDR2 reads FQNEAQ (reference sequence). The length of the CDR3 is 16 residues. V was cut by 2 bases and J by 6 bases, with 14 bases left in between. The CDR3 region is CASSLLVSGRNSPLHF. The CDR3 nucleotides read TGTGCCAGCAGCTTACTAGTCTCAGGGCGTAATTCACCCCTCCACTTT.

V is TRBV5-1 and J is TRBJ2-7, with TRBD1 as a possible D gene (6 bases). With 3 bases removed from V and 3 bases from J, the gap between germline ends came to 16 bases. From germline, CDR1 is SGHRS and CDR2 YFSETQ. The CDR3 has 15 amino acids. For the CDR3, the DNA is TGCGCCAGCAGCTCGCAACCCGACAGGAACTACGAGCAGTACTTC. Encoded protein: CASSSQPDRNYEQYF.

Worth noting for this clone: Other DNA variants within this sample encode the same CDR3. The chain has TRBV19 and TRBJ1-5; possibly TRBD1 for D (5 bases). Trimming cost V 3 bases and J 4 bases, with 13 bases left between them. CDR1 and CDR2 from the germline V gene are LNHDA and SQIVND (reference sequence). This CDR3 contains 15 residues. CDR3 in amino acids: CASSITRGGNQPQHF. In nucleotides, the CDR3 is TGTGCCAGTAGTATTACGAGGGGAGGAAATCAGCCCCAGCATTTT.

The chain carries TRBV5-6 and TRBJ2-7, with TRBD1 identical over 9 bases. The J segment lost 4 bases and the V segment lost 4 bases, leaving 12 bases of the junction unmatched. Germline loops: CDR1 SGHDT, CDR2 YYEEEE. The CDR3 has 16 amino acids. CDR3 sequence (DNA): TGTGCCAGCAGCCCGTGGTGGGGACAGGGCTGGTACGAGCAGTACTTC. It codes for CASSPWWGQGWYEQYF. The variable domain in full, completed from reference TRBV5-6 and TRBJ2-7, reads DAGVTQSPTHLIKTRGQQVTLRCSPKSGHDTVSWYQQALGQGPQFIFQYYEEEERQRGNFPDRFSGHQFPNYSSELNVNALLLGDSALYLCASSPWWGQGWYEQYFGPGTRLTVT.

The chain recombines TRBV7-3 with TRBJ2-1; D is perhaps TRBD2 (6 bases). CDR1 is SGHTA and CDR2 is FQGTGA in the germline V gene. There are 16 residues in the CDR3. V lost 0 bases and J 0 bases, leaving 9 bases between the germline ends. The CDR3 DNA is TGTGCCAGCAGCTTAACGGTGGGGGGCTCCTACAATGAGCAGTTCTTC. This codes for CASSLTVGGSYNEQFF.

V and J are TRBV28 and TRBJ1-2, with 8 bases identical to TRBD1. After removal of 2 bases from V and 7 bases from J, the junction contained 3 bases not matched to a gene. The CDR3 contains 13 residues. CDR1 MDHEN and CDR2 SYDVKM come from the germline V gene. CDR3 amino acids: CASSLQGAAGYTF. The CDR3 nucleotides read TGTGCCAGCAGTTTACAGGGGGCCGCTGGCTACACCTTC.

This chain links TRBV6-5 with TRBJ2-7; D is perhaps TRBD2 (5 bases). Trimming removed 3 bases at V and 5 bases at J, with 11 bases between. Germline V gene sequence: CDR1 MNHEY, CDR2 SVGAGI. The CDR3 is made up of 13 amino acids. CDR3 in amino acids: CASSYGSGNEQYF. CDR3 sequence (DNA): TGTGCCAGCAGTTATGGTTCGGGGAACGAGCAGTACTTC.